The clone carrying this T cell receptor (beta chain) was seen ten or more times. Its matching antigen is unknown. Using its own MiXCR run on the reads, TCRdb lists one record per CDR3 protein. The table includes fewer than 350,000 distinct CDR3 sequences, roughly a sixth detected once. This entry comes from a study of T cell repertoires in cytomegalovirus infection. Across the study: Signatures in public TCR beta sequences pointed to both CMV infection and matching HLA type. Study-wide findings and caveats: The ex vivo response was dominated by HLA-C-restricted CMV-specific TCR beta clonotypes. Individuals carrying CMV plus the relevant HLA were identified by cumulative frequency of public TCR beta families.

The J segment lost 9 bases and the V segment lost 5 bases, leaving 10 bases of the junction unmatched. The CDR3 spans 14 residues. This TCR was sampled from a human donor in good health (CMV status not recorded). Some clones in this sample may be carry-over from other donors' samples. Sequenced sample: PBMCs. The rearrangement links TRBV12-3 or TRBV12-4 to TRBJ2-5; 9 nucleotides match TRBD1. CDR3 in amino acids: CASSPGTGPPSQYF. The CDR3 DNA sequence: TGTGCCAGCAGTCCAGGGACAGGGCCACCGTCCCAGTACTTC.